A selection of T cell receptor beta chains follows, all from one sample in a study of shared clonotypes between healthy human individuals. The repertoire was sequenced with immunoSEQ multiplex PCR; TCRdb's copy has only in-frame clones and lacks some. The data hold 550,000 to 850,000 clones, with over 55% observed a single time. Sequenced: memory CD4+ T cells sorted from blood. The receptors shown here come from a woman in her 30s in good health. The CDR3 runs from the conserved cysteine through the conserved F or W. Each record gives: J gene, D gene, clone size, V gene, CDR3 protein, CDR3 DNA. The D gene is left open where the match is weak. Clone size is shown for a subset of rows, as once, few, many or a class of expanded clone.

j_call: TRBJ2-1
d_call: -
clone_size: many
v_call: TRBV5-4
cdr3_aa: CASSLEENNEQFF
cdr3_nt: TGTGCCAGCAGCTTGGAGGAGAACAATGAGCAGTTCTTC

j_call: TRBJ2-5
d_call: TRBD2
clone_size: few
v_call: TRBV7-2
cdr3_aa: CASSHKRGGPMFYF
cdr3_nt: TGTGCCAGCAGTCATAAGCGGGGAGGCCCCATGTTTTACTTC

j_call: TRBJ2-7
d_call: TRBD1
clone_size: -
v_call: TRBV2
cdr3_aa: CASSEMPDRSLYEQYF
cdr3_nt: TGTGCCAGCAGTGAAATGCCGGACAGGAGTCTCTACGAGCAGTACTTC

j_call: TRBJ2-1
d_call: -
clone_size: -
v_call: TRBV11-2
cdr3_aa: CASSLGPNEQFF
cdr3_nt: TGTGCCAGCAGCTTGGGACCGAATGAGCAGTTCTTC

j_call: TRBJ2-1
d_call: -
clone_size: -
v_call: TRBV7-3
cdr3_aa: CASSSTGASRDNEQFF
cdr3_nt: TGTGCCAGCAGCTCCACCGGAGCGTCGAGGGACAATGAGCAGTTCTTC

j_call: TRBJ2-1
d_call: -
clone_size: -
v_call: TRBV7-2
cdr3_aa: CASSLVGVGEQFF
cdr3_nt: TGTGCCAGCAGCTTAGTTGGGGTAGGTGAGCAGTTCTTC

j_call: TRBJ2-5
d_call: -
clone_size: once
v_call: TRBV7-3
cdr3_aa: CASSLVSGQGGETQYF
cdr3_nt: TGTGCCAGCAGCTTAGTTTCGGGGCAGGGCGGGGAGACCCAGTACTTC

j_call: TRBJ2-1
d_call: -
clone_size: once
v_call: TRBV9
cdr3_aa: CASSVDPYNEQFF
cdr3_nt: TGTGCCAGCAGCGTAGATCCCTACAATGAGCAGTTCTTC

j_call: TRBJ1-1
d_call: -
clone_size: -
v_call: TRBV6-4
cdr3_aa: CASSFKRGTEAFF
cdr3_nt: TGTGCCAGCAGCTTTAAGCGGGGCACTGAAGCTTTCTTT

j_call: TRBJ2-1
d_call: -
clone_size: -
v_call: TRBV6-5
cdr3_aa: CASSSEASETYNEQFF
cdr3_nt: TGTGCCAGCAGTTCGGAGGCTAGCGAGACCTACAATGAGCAGTTCTTC

j_call: TRBJ2-5
d_call: -
clone_size: -
v_call: TRBV10-3
cdr3_aa: CATKQGGFKTQYF
cdr3_nt: TGTGCCACCAAACAGGGTGGGTTTAAGACCCAGTACTTC

j_call: TRBJ2-7
d_call: TRBD2
clone_size: once
v_call: TRBV28
cdr3_aa: CASRLAGGGSYEQYF
cdr3_nt: TGTGCCAGCCGACTAGCGGGAGGAGGCTCCTACGAGCAGTACTTC

j_call: TRBJ2-1
d_call: TRBD1
clone_size: -
v_call: TRBV4-2
cdr3_aa: CASSQRQGANEQFF
cdr3_nt: TGTGCCAGCAGCCAACGACAGGGGGCCAATGAGCAGTTCTTC

j_call: TRBJ2-1
d_call: -
clone_size: -
v_call: TRBV2
cdr3_aa: CASRPNRARAYNEQFF
cdr3_nt: TGTGCCAGCAGACCAAACAGGGCCAGGGCCTACAATGAGCAGTTCTTC

j_call: TRBJ2-3
d_call: -
clone_size: -
v_call: TRBV4-2
cdr3_aa: CASSRYEGGSDPSTDTQYF
cdr3_nt: TGTGCCAGCAGCCGATACGAGGGGGGTTCTGATCCTAGCACAGATACGCAGTATTTT

j_call: TRBJ2-7
d_call: -
clone_size: -
v_call: TRBV10-3
cdr3_aa: CAISVEDEQYF
cdr3_nt: TGTGCCATCAGTGTGGAGGACGAGCAGTACTTC

j_call: TRBJ2-5
d_call: TRBD2
clone_size: -
v_call: TRBV10-1
cdr3_aa: CASSLSGAGETQYF
cdr3_nt: TGCGCCAGCAGTCTTAGCGGAGCGGGGGAGACCCAGTACTTC

j_call: TRBJ1-2
d_call: -
clone_size: -
v_call: TRBV27
cdr3_aa: CASSERQVYGYTF
cdr3_nt: TGTGCCAGCAGTGAACGGCAGGTCTATGGCTACACCTTC

j_call: TRBJ2-3
d_call: TRBD2
clone_size: -
v_call: TRBV5-6
cdr3_aa: CASSLRLAPYNTQYF
cdr3_nt: TGTGCCAGCAGCTTGAGACTAGCGCCCTACAATACGCAGTATTTT

j_call: TRBJ1-2
d_call: -
clone_size: -
v_call: TRBV10-1
cdr3_aa: CASNLPPTGNYGYTF
cdr3_nt: TGCGCCAGCAATCTCCCCCCCACGGGCAACTATGGCTACACCTTC

j_call: TRBJ1-3
d_call: -
clone_size: -
v_call: TRBV18
cdr3_aa: CASSPVRDGNTIYF
cdr3_nt: TGTGCCAGCTCACCCGTCAGGGACGGAAACACCATATATTTT

j_call: TRBJ2-1
d_call: TRBD2
clone_size: few
v_call: TRBV19
cdr3_aa: CASTKTSGNYNEQFF
cdr3_nt: TGTGCCAGTACCAAGACTAGCGGCAACTACAATGAGCAGTTCTTC

j_call: TRBJ1-1
d_call: TRBD1
clone_size: -
v_call: TRBV15
cdr3_aa: CATSGRTGANTEAFF
cdr3_nt: TGTGCCACCAGCGGGAGGACAGGGGCGAACACTGAAGCTTTCTTT

j_call: TRBJ1-2
d_call: -
clone_size: few
v_call: TRBV5-6
cdr3_aa: CASSLKTGGYTF
cdr3_nt: TGTGCCAGCAGCTTGAAGACCGGGGGCTACACCTTC

j_call: TRBJ2-7
d_call: -
clone_size: -
v_call: TRBV7-9
cdr3_aa: CASSPAVYEQYF
cdr3_nt: TGTGCCAGCAGCCCGGCAGTTTACGAGCAGTACTTC

j_call: TRBJ2-7
d_call: -
clone_size: -
v_call: TRBV27
cdr3_aa: CASRARQGDYEQYF
cdr3_nt: TGTGCCAGCAGAGCCCGGCAGGGTGACTACGAGCAGTACTTC